This T cell receptor beta chain derives from a study of sequential checkpoint blockade in melanoma. The assay was immunoSEQ multiplex PCR, and TCRdb's table has in-frame clones only and misses some. The profile shows around 18,000 clones, 69% of them singletons. V dropped 1 base and J dropped 11; count of bases not matched to a gene: 7. The CDR3 runs 12 residues. Per the germline V gene, CDR1 is GTSNPN and CDR2 is SVGIG (reference sequence). Noted treatment: randomized to nivolumab then ipilimumab (arm A) or the reverse (arm B). The V call is TRBV30, the J call TRBJ1-1, with TRBD1 matching over 7 bases. Sequencing was performed on CD8+ T cells sorted from blood (inferred from file names), taken from a patient given nivolumab and ipilimumab in sequence. This sequence originates from a human donor with melanoma. The CDR3: CAWSGYDRAAFF. DNA for the CDR3: TGTGCCTGGAGTGGGTACGACAGGGCCGCTTTCTTT.